This is a list of T cell receptor beta chains from one sample in a study of control samples from healthy donors and cancer patients. The table came from immunoSEQ multiplex PCR; TCRdb's copy has only in-frame clones and leaves some out. The sample records 84,000 or so clones, around 91% being singletons. The sequenced sample consisted of blood. All receptors come from a man in his fifties or sixties in good health. CDR3s include the opening cysteine and the closing phenylalanine or tryptophan. The D gene is left open where the match is weak. Part of the rows lack a size; the others show once, few, many or a class for expanded clones.

CDR3 DNA: TGTGCCAGCAGCTTGCGGATTGGAAACACCATATATTTT
CDR3 protein: CASSLRIGNTIYF
V gene: TRBV5-6
D gene: NA
clone size: NA
J gene: TRBJ1-3

CDR3 DNA: TGTGCCAGTACCCCGGGGAGGGGGCAAAATTCACCCCTCCACTTT
CDR3 protein: CASTPGRGQNSPLHF
V gene: TRBV19
D gene: TRBD1
clone size: NA
J gene: TRBJ1-6

CDR3 DNA: TGTGCCAGCAGTGCGCCGCTCACAGATACGCAGTATTTT
CDR3 protein: CASSAPLTDTQYF
V gene: TRBV25-1
D gene: NA
clone size: NA
J gene: TRBJ2-3

CDR3 DNA: TGTGCCAGCTCACCATCTGGCAGGGAAGCCGTAGCCCCCAATCGCTACACCTTC
CDR3 protein: CASSPSGREAVAPNRYTF
V gene: TRBV18
D gene: NA
clone size: NA
J gene: TRBJ1-2

CDR3 DNA: TGTGCCACCAGGGAGGGCGGTGGTGGCTACACCTTC
CDR3 protein: CATREGGGGYTF
V gene: TRBV24-1
D gene: NA
clone size: NA
J gene: TRBJ1-2

CDR3 DNA: TGTGCTAGTGGTTTCAACAGGGTTGAGACCCAGTACTTC
CDR3 protein: CASGFNRVETQYF
V gene: TRBV12-5
D gene: NA
clone size: NA
J gene: TRBJ2-5

CDR3 DNA: TGTGCCAGCACGAGGCAAACTGGGGCCAACGTCCTGACTTTC
CDR3 protein: CASTRQTGANVLTF
V gene: TRBV6-6
D gene: NA
clone size: NA
J gene: TRBJ2-6

CDR3 DNA: TGTGCCAGCAGCCCCCTTGGACCGGACTCTGGAAACACCATATATTTT
CDR3 protein: CASSPLGPDSGNTIYF
V gene: TRBV9
D gene: NA
clone size: NA
J gene: TRBJ1-3

CDR3 DNA: TGTGCCATTTCTCCCGAAATCCGGAGTCGGGAGACCCAGTACTTC
CDR3 protein: CAISPEIRSRETQYF
V gene: TRBV10-3
D gene: NA
clone size: NA
J gene: TRBJ2-5

CDR3 DNA: TGTGCCAGCAGCTTGGACCACGAGTCAGGAGCTTTCTTT
CDR3 protein: CASSLDHESGAFF
V gene: TRBV5-4
D gene: NA
clone size: NA
J gene: TRBJ1-1

CDR3 DNA: TGTGCCAGTAGTCCGGCCGACAGAGATTCCTATGGCTACACCTTC
CDR3 protein: CASSPADRDSYGYTF
V gene: TRBV19
D gene: NA
clone size: NA
J gene: TRBJ1-2

CDR3 DNA: TGCAGCTCCATTCCTTTACAGGGGAACACTGAAGCTTTCTTT
CDR3 protein: CSSIPLQGNTEAFF
V gene: TRBV29-1
D gene: NA
clone size: once
J gene: TRBJ1-1

CDR3 DNA: TGTGCCAGCAGCCAGAGGTCGGGGATTCTGGTGGAAAAACTGTTTTTT
CDR3 protein: CASSQRSGILVEKLFF
V gene: TRBV5-8
D gene: NA
clone size: once
J gene: TRBJ1-4

CDR3 DNA: TGTGCCAGCAGCCGACAGGGTAATGGAAACACCATATATTTT
CDR3 protein: CASSRQGNGNTIYF
V gene: TRBV11-2
D gene: TRBD1
clone size: NA
J gene: TRBJ1-3

CDR3 DNA: TGTGCCAGCAGTTACGTGGGCCCCGATACGCAGTATTTT
CDR3 protein: CASSYVGPDTQYF
V gene: TRBV6-6
D gene: NA
clone size: NA
J gene: TRBJ2-3

CDR3 DNA: TGTGCCAGCAGTGAGACGACAGAAGGGCGCTCACCCCTCCACTTT
CDR3 protein: CASSETTEGRSPLHF
V gene: TRBV25-1
D gene: NA
clone size: NA
J gene: TRBJ1-6

CDR3 DNA: TGTGCCAGCTCACCGGGCCTTAATGAAAAACTGTTTTTT
CDR3 protein: CASSPGLNEKLFF
V gene: TRBV18
D gene: NA
clone size: NA
J gene: TRBJ1-4

CDR3 DNA: TGTGCCAGCAGTCCCCGACAGATCCAAGAGACCCAGTACTTC
CDR3 protein: CASSPRQIQETQYF
V gene: TRBV14
D gene: NA
clone size: NA
J gene: TRBJ2-5

CDR3 DNA: TGCGCCAGCAGGTACAACGCGGACGAGCAGTACTTC
CDR3 protein: CASRYNADEQYF
V gene: TRBV5-1
D gene: NA
clone size: NA
J gene: TRBJ2-7

CDR3 DNA: TGTGCCAGCAGCTTCCGGACAGGGGGCGCTGGGGCCAACGTCCTGACTTTC
CDR3 protein: CASSFRTGGAGANVLTF
V gene: TRBV11-2
D gene: TRBD1
clone size: once
J gene: TRBJ2-6

CDR3 DNA: TGTGCCATCAGTGAACAGGGGACATATGAAGCTTTCTTT
CDR3 protein: CAISEQGTYEAFF
V gene: TRBV10-3
D gene: TRBD1
clone size: NA
J gene: TRBJ1-1

CDR3 DNA: TGTGCCAGCAGCTTGCTTAATAAGTCACAGTTCTTC
CDR3 protein: CASSLLNKSQFF
V gene: TRBV5-4
D gene: NA
clone size: NA
J gene: TRBJ2-1

CDR3 DNA: TGTGCCAGTAGTAACCGCGCAGGGGCGAAAGAGACCCAGTACTTC
CDR3 protein: CASSNRAGAKETQYF
V gene: TRBV19
D gene: NA
clone size: NA
J gene: TRBJ2-5

CDR3 DNA: TGTGCCAGCAGTGCCCAGGGGGCCTATGGCTACACCTTC
CDR3 protein: CASSAQGAYGYTF
V gene: TRBV2
D gene: TRBD1
clone size: NA
J gene: TRBJ1-2

CDR3 DNA: TGTGCCAGCAGTTACGATCAGATGAACACTGAAGCTTTCTTT
CDR3 protein: CASSYDQMNTEAFF
V gene: TRBV6-7
D gene: NA
clone size: NA
J gene: TRBJ1-1

CDR3 DNA: TGTGCCAGCAGTGGGCAAGCGGGGGGCCTCTCCTACGAGCAGTACTTC
CDR3 protein: CASSGQAGGLSYEQYF
V gene: TRBV6-1
D gene: TRBD2
clone size: NA
J gene: TRBJ2-7

CDR3 DNA: TGTGCCAGTAGTAACAACGGACAGGCCGAAAACACCATATATTTT
CDR3 protein: CASSNNGQAENTIYF
V gene: TRBV19
D gene: TRBD1
clone size: NA
J gene: TRBJ1-3

CDR3 DNA: TGTGCCAGCAGCGAGGACGGTGAAGCTTTCTTT
CDR3 protein: CASSEDGEAFF
V gene: TRBV7-9
D gene: NA
clone size: NA
J gene: TRBJ1-1

CDR3 DNA: TGTGCCAGCAGCCTTGGACAGGGGGAGACCCAGTACTTC
CDR3 protein: CASSLGQGETQYF
V gene: TRBV11-3
D gene: TRBD1
clone size: once
J gene: TRBJ2-5

CDR3 DNA: TGTGCCAGCAGGCCGACAGGGGCTCTGAACACTGAAGCTTTCTTT
CDR3 protein: CASRPTGALNTEAFF
V gene: TRBV6-5
D gene: TRBD1
clone size: NA
J gene: TRBJ1-1

CDR3 DNA: TGTGCCAGCAGCCTACAGCCAGGGGCAACTAATGAAAAACTGTTTTTT
CDR3 protein: CASSLQPGATNEKLFF
V gene: TRBV5-6
D gene: NA
clone size: NA
J gene: TRBJ1-4

CDR3 DNA: TGTGCCAGCAGCTTGGTCGAAGCTTTCTTT
CDR3 protein: CASSLVEAFF
V gene: TRBV5-5
D gene: NA
clone size: NA
J gene: TRBJ1-1

CDR3 DNA: TGTGCCAGCAGCTTAGACCGGCAGACGGGCGGCTACACCTTC
CDR3 protein: CASSLDRQTGGYTF
V gene: TRBV7-9
D gene: NA
clone size: NA
J gene: TRBJ1-2

CDR3 DNA: TGCGCCAGCAGCCACCTTGGACACGGCACAGATACGCAGTATTTT
CDR3 protein: CASSHLGHGTDTQYF
V gene: TRBV4-1
D gene: NA
clone size: NA
J gene: TRBJ2-3

CDR3 DNA: TGTGCCACCAGTCGGACTAGCGGGGGGGAAGAGACCCAGTACTTC
CDR3 protein: CATSRTSGGEETQYF
V gene: TRBV24-1
D gene: TRBD2
clone size: NA
J gene: TRBJ2-5

CDR3 DNA: TGTGCCATCAGTGAAACCGGGGTTCAAGGTCCTAACTATGGCTACACCTTC
CDR3 protein: CAISETGVQGPNYGYTF
V gene: TRBV10-3
D gene: NA
clone size: NA
J gene: TRBJ1-2

CDR3 DNA: TGTGCCAGCAGCTTGGCCGGACAGGGGGCTAATTCTAACTATGGCTACACCTTC
CDR3 protein: CASSLAGQGANSNYGYTF
V gene: TRBV5-4
D gene: TRBD1
clone size: NA
J gene: TRBJ1-2

CDR3 DNA: TGTGCCAGTAGTCTCCGGACAGGCCTTAATAATGAGCAGTTCTTC
CDR3 protein: CASSLRTGLNNEQFF
V gene: TRBV19
D gene: TRBD1
clone size: NA
J gene: TRBJ2-1

CDR3 DNA: TGTGCCAGCAGTAGGCGGGTCACAGATACGCAGTATTTT
CDR3 protein: CASSRRVTDTQYF
V gene: TRBV2
D gene: NA
clone size: NA
J gene: TRBJ2-3

CDR3 DNA: TGCGCCAGCAGCCAAGTGGGACAGGGTGACGAGCAGTACTTC
CDR3 protein: CASSQVGQGDEQYF
V gene: TRBV4-3
D gene: TRBD1
clone size: NA
J gene: TRBJ2-7

CDR3 DNA: TGCGCCAGCAGCCCGCTCGTGGGGCCTGGCGAGCAGTACTTC
CDR3 protein: CASSPLVGPGEQYF
V gene: TRBV5-1
D gene: NA
clone size: NA
J gene: TRBJ2-7

CDR3 DNA: TGTGCCATCAGTGAAGGGGGGTCAGATACGCAGTATTTT
CDR3 protein: CAISEGGSDTQYF
V gene: TRBV10-3
D gene: NA
clone size: NA
J gene: TRBJ2-3

CDR3 DNA: TGTGCCAGCAGCCAGGACAGGGATAACAATCAGCCCCAGCATTTT
CDR3 protein: CASSQDRDNNQPQHF
V gene: TRBV3-1/TRBV3-2
D gene: TRBD1
clone size: NA
J gene: TRBJ1-5

CDR3 DNA: TGCAGCGTTGAAGCACAGCTTACAGATACGCAGTATTTT
CDR3 protein: CSVEAQLTDTQYF
V gene: TRBV29-1
D gene: NA
clone size: NA
J gene: TRBJ2-3

CDR3 DNA: TGTGCCAGCAGTGACCAACGCCCTCCGAGGGTAAACATTCAGTACTTC
CDR3 protein: CASSDQRPPRVNIQYF
V gene: TRBV6-1
D gene: NA
clone size: NA
J gene: TRBJ2-4

CDR3 DNA: TGTGCCAGCAGCTTAGAGCGGGGGAGCTCCTACGAGCAGTACTTC
CDR3 protein: CASSLERGSSYEQYF
V gene: TRBV7-9
D gene: TRBD2
clone size: NA
J gene: TRBJ2-7

CDR3 DNA: TGTGCCAGCAGCCAAGATGGCCCGTGGGGCTACACCTTC
CDR3 protein: CASSQDGPWGYTF
V gene: TRBV3-1/TRBV3-2
D gene: NA
clone size: NA
J gene: TRBJ1-2

CDR3 DNA: TGTGCCAGTAGTATCGGCCAGGGGGCCCATCAGCCCCAGCATTTT
CDR3 protein: CASSIGQGAHQPQHF
V gene: TRBV19
D gene: TRBD1
clone size: NA
J gene: TRBJ1-5

CDR3 DNA: TGCGCCAGCAGAAAGGGCCCGAACACCGGGGAGCTGTTTTTT
CDR3 protein: CASRKGPNTGELFF
V gene: TRBV10-1
D gene: NA
clone size: NA
J gene: TRBJ2-2

CDR3 DNA: TGTGCCAGCAGCTTAGGGGCTAGCGGGGGCACAGATACGCAGTATTTT
CDR3 protein: CASSLGASGGTDTQYF
V gene: TRBV7-7
D gene: TRBD2
clone size: NA
J gene: TRBJ2-3

CDR3 DNA: TGCGCCAGCAGCTTTCGGACAGGTCAAAAACTGTTTTTT
CDR3 protein: CASSFRTGQKLFF
V gene: TRBV5-1
D gene: TRBD1
clone size: NA
J gene: TRBJ1-4

CDR3 DNA: TGTGCCAGCAGCCCCGGGCTTGACCCCTACAATGAGCAGTTCTTC
CDR3 protein: CASSPGLDPYNEQFF
V gene: TRBV7-2
D gene: NA
clone size: NA
J gene: TRBJ2-1

CDR3 DNA: TGTGCCTGGGGCTCACAGGGGAATGAGCAGTTCTTC
CDR3 protein: CAWGSQGNEQFF
V gene: TRBV30
D gene: TRBD1
clone size: NA
J gene: TRBJ2-1